The next 10 T cell receptor beta chains were all read from a single sample in a study of shared clonotypes between healthy human individuals. Assay used: immunoSEQ multiplex PCR; TCRdb lists only in-frame clones, some missing. This table holds 2 million to 2.5 million clones, more than 90% found once. The sample comprised naive CD4+ T cells sorted from blood. Subset given: CD45RA+ positively selected. The source is a man aged 18-30 years in good health.

This chain uses TRBV2 with TRBJ2-7, with TRBD2 identical over 8 bases. The CDR3 covers 14 residues. With 8 bases clipped from V and 3 bases from J, the junction kept 9 bases outside the gene matches. The germline V gene has CDR1 SNHLY and CDR2 FYNNEI. CDR3 sequence reads: CASRFAGGSYEQYF. In DNA form, the CDR3 reads TGTGCCAGCCGCTTCGCGGGGGGAAGCTACGAGCAGTACTTC.

The CDR3 spells CASRTRREMNTEAFF. The CDR3 nucleotides are TGTGCCAGCAGGACACGCAGGGAGATGAACACTGAAGCTTTCTTT. The V and J genes are TRBV28 and TRBJ1-1; possible D gene TRBD1, 5 bases. Germline values: CDR1 MDHEN, CDR2 SYDVKM. V was trimmed by 6 bases and J by 0 bases, leaving 14 bases between them. CDR3 length: 15 amino acids. Variable domain in full (rest from reference TRBV28 and TRBJ1-1): DVKVTQSSRYLVKRTGEKVFLECVQDMDHENMFWYRQDPGLGLRLIYFSYDVKMKEKGDIPEGYSVSREKKERFSLILESASTNQTSMYLCASRTRREMNTEAFFGQGTRLTVV.

The gene calls are TRBV30 and TRBJ1-6; D is unresolved. V dropped 5 bases and J dropped 7 bases, with 12 bases sitting between them. Per germline, CDR1 GTSNPN and CDR2 SVGIG (reference sequence). The CDR3 is made up of 13 amino acids. The CDR3 DNA reads TGTGCCTGGTCCCAGGAAGGGAATTCACCCCTCCACTTT. Translation gives CAWSQEGNSPLHF.

The gene calls are TRBV18 and TRBJ2-7; D perhaps matches TRBD1 (6 bases). Germline CDR1 and CDR2: KGHSH and LQKENI. Trimming stripped 3 bases from V and 0 bases from J, with 12 bases between. CDR3 length: 15 amino acids. CDR3 in amino acids: CASSPGAGDSYEQYF. In nucleotides, the CDR3 is TGTGCCAGCTCACCGGGGGCAGGGGACTCCTACGAGCAGTACTTC.

The rearrangement links TRBV7-6 to TRBJ2-1; 9 nucleotides agree with TRBD1. CDR1 is SGHVS and CDR2 is FNYEAQ in the germline V gene. This CDR3 is 14 amino acids long. V dropped 4 bases and J dropped 7; count of bases not matched to a gene: 5. The CDR3 sequence: CASSSGTGYNEQFF. CDR3 coding DNA: TGTGCCAGCAGCTCAGGGACAGGGTATAATGAGCAGTTCTTC.

The chain joins TRBV11-2 to TRBJ2-5; D not certain. CDR1 is SGHAT, CDR2 FQNNGV, per germline. There are 14 residues in the CDR3. V was trimmed by 3 bases and J by 2 bases, leaving 10 bases between them. For the CDR3, the DNA is TGTGCCAGCAGCTTCCCTCCTCTACAAGAGACCCAGTACTTC. As protein: CASSFPPLQETQYF.

V is TRBV2 and J is TRBJ1-6; D unresolved. The CDR3 has 14 amino acids. With 4 bases removed from V and 3 bases from J, the gap between germline ends came to 7 bases. Looked up from germline, CDR1 is SNHLY and CDR2 is FYNNEI. The CDR3 DNA follows: TGTGCCAGCAGTGGAATCGTCTATAATTCACCCCTCCACTTT. Protein: CASSGIVYNSPLHF.

The chain uses TRBV5-1 and TRBJ2-3; 11 bases line up with TRBD1. The CDR3 extends over 14 amino acids. With 9 bases clipped from V and 4 bases from J, the junction kept 7 bases outside the gene matches. Germline V gives CDR1 SGHRS, CDR2 YFSETQ. The CDR3 DNA reads TGCGCCACGAGTATGGGACAGGGGGCAGATACGCAGTATTTT. Protein: CATSMGQGADTQYF.

With regard to this clone: The sample carries other DNA sequences with the same CDR3. The chain carries TRBV5-1 and TRBJ1-1, with D possibly being TRBD1 (6 bases). V lost 3 bases to trimming and J lost 3 bases, with 12 bases between them. Looked up from germline, CDR1 is SGHRS and CDR2 is YFSETQ. The CDR3 runs 14 residues. CDR3 loop: CASSSQGGYTEAFF. The CDR3, as DNA: TGCGCCAGCAGCTCACAGGGAGGGTACACTGAAGCTTTCTTT. The full variable domain, with the rest looked up from reference TRBV5-1 and TRBJ1-1, is KAGVTQTPRYLIKTRGQQVTLSCSPISGHRSVSWYQQTPGQGLQFLFEYFSETQRNKGNFPGRFSGRQFSNSRSEMNVSTLELGDSALYLCASSSQGGYTEAFFGQGTRLTVV.

The gene calls are TRBV10-3 and TRBJ2-1, with 8 bases aligning to TRBD2. J was trimmed by 5 bases and V by 11 bases; bases with no gene match: 5. The CDR3 consists of 12 residues. Germline V gene sequence: CDR1 ENHRY, CDR2 SYGVKD. The CDR3 nucleotides read TGTGCCTCGGGGCGGGGGGACAATGAGCAGTTCTTC. It yields the protein CASGRGDNEQFF.